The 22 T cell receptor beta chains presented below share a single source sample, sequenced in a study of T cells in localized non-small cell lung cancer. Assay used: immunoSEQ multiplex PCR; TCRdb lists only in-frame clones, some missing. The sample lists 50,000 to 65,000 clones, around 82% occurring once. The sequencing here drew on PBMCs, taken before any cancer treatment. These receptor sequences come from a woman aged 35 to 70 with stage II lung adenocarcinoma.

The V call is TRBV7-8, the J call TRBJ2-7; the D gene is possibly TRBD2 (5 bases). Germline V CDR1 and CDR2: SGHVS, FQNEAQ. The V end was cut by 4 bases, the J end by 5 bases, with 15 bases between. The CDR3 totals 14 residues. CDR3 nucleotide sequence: TGTGCCAGCAGCTCCCTTTTCGGGGTCCACGAGCAGTACTTC. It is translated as CASSSLFGVHEQYF.

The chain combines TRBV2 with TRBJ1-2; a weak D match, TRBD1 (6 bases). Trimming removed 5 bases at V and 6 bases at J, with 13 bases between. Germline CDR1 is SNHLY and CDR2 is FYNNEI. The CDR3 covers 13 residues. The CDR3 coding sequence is TGTGCCAGCAGTTCACAGGGAATTGATGGCTACACCTTC. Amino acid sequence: CASSSQGIDGYTF.

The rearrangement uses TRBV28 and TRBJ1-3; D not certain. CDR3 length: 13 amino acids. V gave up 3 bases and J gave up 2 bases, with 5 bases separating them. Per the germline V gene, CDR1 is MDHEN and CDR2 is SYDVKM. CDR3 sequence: CASSFSTGNTIYF. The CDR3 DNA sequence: TGTGCCAGCAGTTTTTCCACTGGAAACACCATATATTTT.

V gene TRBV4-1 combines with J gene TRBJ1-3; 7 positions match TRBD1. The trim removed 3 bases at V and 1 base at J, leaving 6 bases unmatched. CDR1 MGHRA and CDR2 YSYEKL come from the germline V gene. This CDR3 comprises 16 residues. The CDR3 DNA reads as TGCGCCAGCAGCCATCCCGGGACAGTATCTGGAAACACCATATATTTT. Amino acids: CASSHPGTVSGNTIYF.

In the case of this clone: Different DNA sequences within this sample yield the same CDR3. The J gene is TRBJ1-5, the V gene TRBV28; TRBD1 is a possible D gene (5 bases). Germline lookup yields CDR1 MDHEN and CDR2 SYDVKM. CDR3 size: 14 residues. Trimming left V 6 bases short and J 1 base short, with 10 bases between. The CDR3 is CASSLGGSNQPQHF. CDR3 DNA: TGTGCCAGCAGCCTTGGGGGGAGCAATCAGCCCCAGCATTTT.

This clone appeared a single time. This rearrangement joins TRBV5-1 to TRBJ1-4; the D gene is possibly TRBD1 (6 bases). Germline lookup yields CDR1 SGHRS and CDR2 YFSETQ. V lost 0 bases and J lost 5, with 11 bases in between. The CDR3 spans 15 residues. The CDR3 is CASSLGQEWNEKLFF. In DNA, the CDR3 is TGCGCCAGCAGCTTGGGACAGGAATGGAATGAAAAACTGTTTTTT. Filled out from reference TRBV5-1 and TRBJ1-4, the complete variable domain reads KAGVTQTPRYLIKTRGQQVTLSCSPISGHRSVSWYQQTPGQGLQFLFEYFSETQRNKGNFPGRFSGRQFSNSRSEMNVSTLELGDSALYLCASSLGQEWNEKLFFGSGTQLSVL.

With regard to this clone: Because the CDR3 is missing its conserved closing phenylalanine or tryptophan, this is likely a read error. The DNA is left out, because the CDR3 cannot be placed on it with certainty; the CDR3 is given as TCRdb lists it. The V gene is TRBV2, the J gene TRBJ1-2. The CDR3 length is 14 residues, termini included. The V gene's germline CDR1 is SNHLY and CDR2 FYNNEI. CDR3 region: CASSEAPRSERRPL.

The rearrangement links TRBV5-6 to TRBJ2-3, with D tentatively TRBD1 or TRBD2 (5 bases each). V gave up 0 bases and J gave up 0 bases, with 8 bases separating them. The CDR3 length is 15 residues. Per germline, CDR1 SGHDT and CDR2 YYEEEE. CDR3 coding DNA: TGTGCCAGCAGCTTGGACGGGGCTAGCACAGATACGCAGTATTTT. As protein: CASSLDGASTDTQYF.

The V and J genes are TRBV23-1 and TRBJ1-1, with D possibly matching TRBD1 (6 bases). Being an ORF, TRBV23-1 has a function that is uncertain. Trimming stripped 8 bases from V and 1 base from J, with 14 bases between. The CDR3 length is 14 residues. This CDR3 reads CASPPEGENTEAFF. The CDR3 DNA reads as TGCGCCAGCCCCCCTGAGGGGGAGAACACTGAAGCTTTCTTT.

The DNA of the CDR3 is TGTGCCAGCAGCTTACGGGTCACCGGGGAGCTGTTTTTT. Its translation: CASSLRVTGELFF. V is TRBV7-2 and J is TRBJ2-2; no reliable D call. The CDR3 spans 13 residues. Germline V gene sequence: CDR1 SGHTA, CDR2 FQGNSA. Trimming stripped 2 bases from V and 4 bases from J, with 5 bases between.

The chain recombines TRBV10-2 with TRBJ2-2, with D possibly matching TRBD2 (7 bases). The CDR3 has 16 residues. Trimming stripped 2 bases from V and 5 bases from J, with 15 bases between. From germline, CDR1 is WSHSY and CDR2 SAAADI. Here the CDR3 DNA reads TGCGCCAGCAGTGAGGGTTTCGGGGGGCGGACCGGGGAGCTGTTTTTT. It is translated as CASSEGFGGRTGELFF.

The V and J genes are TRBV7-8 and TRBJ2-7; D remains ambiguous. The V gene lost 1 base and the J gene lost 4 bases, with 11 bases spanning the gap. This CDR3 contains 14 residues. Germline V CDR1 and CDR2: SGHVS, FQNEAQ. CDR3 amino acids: CASSLGRGSYEQYF. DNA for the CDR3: TGTGCCAGCAGCTTAGGCAGAGGATCTTACGAGCAGTACTTC. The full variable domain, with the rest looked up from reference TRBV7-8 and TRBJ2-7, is GAGVSQSPRYKVAKRGQDVALRCDPISGHVSLFWYQQALGQGPEFLTYFQNEAQLDKSGLPSDRFFAERPEGSVSTLKIQRTQQEDSAVYLCASSLGRGSYEQYFGPGTRLTVT.

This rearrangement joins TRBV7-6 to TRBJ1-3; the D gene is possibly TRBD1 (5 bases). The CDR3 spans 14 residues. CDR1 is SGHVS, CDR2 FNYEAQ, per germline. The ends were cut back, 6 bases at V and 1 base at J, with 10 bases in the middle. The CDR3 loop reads CASSRDSSGNTIYF. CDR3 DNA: TGTGCCAGCAGTCGGGACTCTTCTGGAAACACCATATATTTT.

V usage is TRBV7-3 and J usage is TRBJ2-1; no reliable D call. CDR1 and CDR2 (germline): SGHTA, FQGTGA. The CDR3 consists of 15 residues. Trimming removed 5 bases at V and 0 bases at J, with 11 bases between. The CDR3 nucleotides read TGTGCCAGCAGCCCCTCGCCGAGCTCCTACAATGAGCAGTTCTTC. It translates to CASSPSPSSYNEQFF.

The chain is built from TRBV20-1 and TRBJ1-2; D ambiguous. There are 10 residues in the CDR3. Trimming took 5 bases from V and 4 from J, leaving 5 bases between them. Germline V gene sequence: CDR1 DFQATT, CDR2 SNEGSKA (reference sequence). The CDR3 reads CSAFRYGYTF. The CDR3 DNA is TGCAGTGCTTTCCGCTATGGCTACACCTTC.

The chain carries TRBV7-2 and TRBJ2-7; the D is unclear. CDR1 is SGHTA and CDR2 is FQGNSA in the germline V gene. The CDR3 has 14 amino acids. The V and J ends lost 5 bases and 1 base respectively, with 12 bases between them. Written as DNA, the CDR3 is TGTGCCAGCAGCATCACTACTTCGTCCTACGAGCAGTACTTC. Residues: CASSITTSSYEQYF.

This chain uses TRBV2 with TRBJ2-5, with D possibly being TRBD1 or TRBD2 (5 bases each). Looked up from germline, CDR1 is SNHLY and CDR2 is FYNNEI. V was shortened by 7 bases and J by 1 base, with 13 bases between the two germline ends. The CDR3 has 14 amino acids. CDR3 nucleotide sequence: TGTGCCAGCAACCTGGACGGGACCCAAGAGACCCAGTACTTC. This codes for CASNLDGTQETQYF.

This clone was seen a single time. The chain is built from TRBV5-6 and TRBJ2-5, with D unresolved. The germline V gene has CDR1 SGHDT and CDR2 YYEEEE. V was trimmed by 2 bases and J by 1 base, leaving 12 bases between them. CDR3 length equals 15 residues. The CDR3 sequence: CASSFIRSRQETQYF. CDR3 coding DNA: TGTGCCAGCAGCTTCATCCGCAGTCGCCAAGAGACCCAGTACTTC.

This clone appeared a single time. CDR3: CAITRGIGHTEAFF. For the CDR3, the DNA is TGTGCCATAACTAGGGGGATTGGGCACACTGAAGCTTTCTTT. The rearrangement uses TRBV5-8 and TRBJ1-1, with a tentative D call TRBD1 (6 bases). The CDR3 is 14 residues long. Trimming removed 9 bases from V and 3 bases from J, with 18 bases in between. Per the germline V gene, CDR1 is SGHTS and CDR2 is YDEGEE.

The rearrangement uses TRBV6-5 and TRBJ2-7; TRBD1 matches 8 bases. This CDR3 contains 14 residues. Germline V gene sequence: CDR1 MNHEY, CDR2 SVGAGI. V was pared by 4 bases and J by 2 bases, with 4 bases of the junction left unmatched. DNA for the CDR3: TGTGCCAGCAGTTCCGGGACAGGAACCTACGAGCAGTACTTC. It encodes CASSSGTGTYEQYF.

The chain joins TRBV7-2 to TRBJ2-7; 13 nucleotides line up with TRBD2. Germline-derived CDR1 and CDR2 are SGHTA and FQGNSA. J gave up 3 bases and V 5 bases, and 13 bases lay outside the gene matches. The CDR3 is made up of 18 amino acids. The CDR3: CASSKKNGLAGVDYEQYF. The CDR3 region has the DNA TGTGCCAGCAGCAAAAAAAACGGACTAGCGGGGGTTGACTACGAGCAGTACTTC.

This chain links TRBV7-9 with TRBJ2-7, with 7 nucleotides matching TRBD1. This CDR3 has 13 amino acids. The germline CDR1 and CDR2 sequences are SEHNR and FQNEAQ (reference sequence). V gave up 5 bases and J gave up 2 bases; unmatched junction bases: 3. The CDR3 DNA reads TGTGCCAGCAGCCAGACAGGGCCCTACGAGCAGTACTTC. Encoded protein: CASSQTGPYEQYF.